This T cell receptor (beta chain) was recovered during a study of monozygotic twins with inflammatory bowel disease. Points on this clonotype: The antigen is unknown.

The quantity of total RNA per TCR library was around 3.5 ug. UMIs incorporating a 6-nucleotide sample barcode were appended by means of template switching. TCRdb reprocessed the 5' RACE reads; each CDR3 protein has one entry and no DNA is given. The sample holds about 380,000 distinct CDR3 sequences. Study-wide results and caveats: TCRbeta inverse Simpson diversity was decreased in IBD patients versus healthy co-twins. T cell subtypes that differed could not be told apart.

CDR3 length: 14 residues. Germline CDR1 SGHVS, CDR2 FNYEAQ. Sequenced sample: blood. V and J are TRBV7-6 and TRBJ1-1. This sequence was found in a human donor with ulcerative colitis or Crohn's disease, or a healthy co-twin of an affected twin (not recorded which). The CDR3 protein is CASSSESGNTEAFF.